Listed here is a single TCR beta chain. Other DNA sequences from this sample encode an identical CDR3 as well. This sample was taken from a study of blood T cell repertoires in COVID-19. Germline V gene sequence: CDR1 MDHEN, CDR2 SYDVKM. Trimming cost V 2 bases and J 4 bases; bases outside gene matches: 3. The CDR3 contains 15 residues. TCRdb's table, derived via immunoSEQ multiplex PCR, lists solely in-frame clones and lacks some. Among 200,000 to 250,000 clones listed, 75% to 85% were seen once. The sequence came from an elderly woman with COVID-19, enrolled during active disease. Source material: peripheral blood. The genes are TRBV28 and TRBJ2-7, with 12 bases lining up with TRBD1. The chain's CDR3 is CASSLGGQGAYEQYF. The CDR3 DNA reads TGTGCCAGCAGTTTAGGGGGACAGGGGGCTTACGAGCAGTACTTC.